This TCR beta chain was documented in a study of T cell responses to AZD1222 COVID-19 vaccine. Study background: Analysis merged second doses at about 4 or about 12 weeks.

The ends were cut back, 3 bases at V and 8 bases at J, with 10 bases in the middle. Per germline, CDR1 DFQATT and CDR2 SNEGSKA (reference sequence). The CDR3 length is 11 residues. Regarding the study as a whole: Baseline serostatus was positive in only six AZD1222 recipients. Along spike, vaccine-associated CD4 TCRs were found throughout, with dominance at 160-218 and 743-854. Two AZD1222 doses significantly raised spike-specific TCR breadth and depth over controls.

Sequenced by immunoSEQ multiplex PCR; TCRdb stores in-frame clones only, minus some. The table has 100,000 to 130,000 clones, about 86% seen once. Turning to this clone: The antigen remains unidentified.

This chain uses TRBV20-1 with TRBJ1-1, with unresolved D. The source is an adult in good health. Sequencing used peripheral blood, obtained on day 0 of AZD1222 vaccination. The CDR3 protein is CSASTAREAFF. CDR3 in DNA: TGCAGTGCTAGTACAGCCAGGGAAGCTTTCTTT.